Listed below are T cell receptor beta chains from one sample, sequenced in a study of memory CD4+ T cells and cytomegalovirus serostatus. Produced via immunoSEQ multiplex PCR; TCRdb's table is partial and in-frame only. Among under 80,000 clones listed, around 83% were seen once. Sequenced sample: memory CD4+ T cells from blood. The receptors were gathered from an adult in good health and CMV-seronegative. The conserved cysteine and the conserved F or W are not part of the CDR3 here.

>TRBJ2-2|TRBV11-1
ASSPLLQKNTGELF
>TRBJ2-5|TRBV5-1
ASSLGSAPWEQY
>TRBJ2-7|TRBV5-6
ASTEQGTFEQY
>TRBJ2-7|TRBV28
ASSQYSYEQY
>TRBJ2-1|TRBV6-1
ASSGRMAGLYNEQF
>TRBJ1-4|TRBV28
ASSLGQPNEKLF
>TRBJ2-3|TRBV10-2
ASSETKLAGFLY
>TRBJ2-7|TRBV5-1
ASSLGRESGGEQY
>TRBJ2-2|TRBV4-1
ASSQDSNSNTGELF
>TRBJ1-1|TRBV5-6
ASSLVPGNTEAF
>TRBJ2-6|TRBV16
ASSPLTPGQAGNNVLT
>TRBJ1-6|TRBV2
ASRTIQGDLVSPLH
>TRBJ2-7|TRBV4-2
ASSQDLGQASYEQY
>TRBJ2-7|TRBV23-1
ASSQSWRVQYEQY
>TRBJ2-1|TRBV9
ASSVEQGNREQF
>TRBJ2-1|TRBV20-1
SARGGNEQF
>TRBJ2-3|TRBV10-3
AISNNGRASDTQY
>TRBJ2-1|TRBV20-1
SARGQGRQF
>TRBJ2-6|TRBV2
ASTWDGHSGANVLT
>TRBJ2-7|TRBV6-1
ARWGRAHEQY
>TRBJ1-2|TRBV7-9
ASRGTLPYGYT
>TRBJ2-3|TRBV27
ASSLTGWSTDTQY
>TRBJ2-1|TRBV30
AWRAGTSGNFYEQF
>TRBJ2-3|TRBV7-6
ASSLDTGADTQY
>TRBJ1-2|TRBV2
ASSEGTGVSGYT